Listed below are T cell receptor beta chains from one sample, sequenced in a study of Ad26.COV2.S vaccination and SARS-CoV-2 variants. Assay: immunoSEQ multiplex PCR; the TCRdb copy retains only in-frame clones and omits some. The top ten clones hold 3.5% to 4% of a sample with a few hundred thousand clones, approximately 88% of them seen once. The sample in question was peripheral blood, obtained in a trial of Ad26.COV2.S vaccine versus placebo. Receptor source: a person between 18 and 59 years old who received the Ad26.COV2.S COVID-19 vaccine or a placebo. Both conserved end residues are part of each CDR3. D genes are given only for firm matches. Expanded clones are given a class, and other clones once, few, many or no size at all.

TRBV28	NA	TRBD1	TRBJ1-2	TGTGCCAGCAGCACGACAGGGGGCAACTATGGCTACACCTTC	CASSTTGGNYGYTF
TRBV7-2	NA	NA	TRBJ2-1	TGTGCCAGCAGCTTAGTTTGGGGTCCCTACAATGAGCAGTTCTTC	CASSLVWGPYNEQFF
TRBV7-9	few	NA	TRBJ1-5	TGTGCCAGCAGCTTAAGGGTAAATCAGCCCCAGCATTTT	CASSLRVNQPQHF
TRBV7-2	NA	NA	TRBJ2-1	TGTGCCAGCAACCCGGGGGAGTCGCGGGAGCAGTTCTTC	CASNPGESREQFF
TRBV3-1/TRBV3-2	NA	NA	TRBJ2-2	TGTGCCAGCAGCCAAGATAAGGGCAGGGCGGGCACCGGGGAGCTGTTTTTT	CASSQDKGRAGTGELFF
TRBV5-4	NA	NA	TRBJ1-3	TGTGCCAGCAGCGGGGAGGAGGAGCGAAACACCATATATTTT	CASSGEEERNTIYF
TRBV7-2	NA	NA	TRBJ2-7	TGTGCCAGCAGCCCCAACCGACCGGGGGAGCAGTACTTC	CASSPNRPGEQYF
TRBV30	NA	TRBD1	TRBJ2-1	TGTGCCTGGGGTTTGGACAGGGGAAGTTCCAATGAGCAGTTCTTC	CAWGLDRGSSNEQFF
TRBV11-2	NA	TRBD1	TRBJ1-2	TGTGCCAGCAGGGGCCAGGGGGGGCCAAACTATGGCTACACCTTC	CASRGQGGPNYGYTF
TRBV7-9	NA	TRBD1	TRBJ2-7	TGTGCCAGCAGCTTAGTGATGACAGGGGGTATCTACGAGCAGTACTTC	CASSLVMTGGIYEQYF